The next 9 T cell receptor beta chains were all read from a single sample in a study of shared clonotypes between healthy human individuals. Clones were sequenced by immunoSEQ multiplex PCR, and TCRdb holds only the in-frame ones, with some missing. The table includes approximately 1,500,000 clones, 95% to 99% detected once. Sequencing was performed on naive CD4+ T cells sorted from blood. This sample's subset: CD45RA+ positively selected. Receptor source: a man aged 25 to 40 in good health.

The V gene is TRBV5-1, the J gene TRBJ2-2, with D tentatively TRBD2 (5 bases). Per germline, CDR1 SGHRS and CDR2 YFSETQ. The CDR3 is made up of 14 amino acids. Deletions cut 5 bases from V and 5 bases from J, with 13 bases between. CDR3 protein: CASRETPGTGELFF. The CDR3 DNA reads TGCGCCAGCAGAGAGACTCCGGGAACCGGGGAGCTGTTTTTT. Full variable domain (rest looked up from reference TRBV5-1 and TRBJ2-2): KAGVTQTPRYLIKTRGQQVTLSCSPISGHRSVSWYQQTPGQGLQFLFEYFSETQRNKGNFPGRFSGRQFSNSRSEMNVSTLELGDSALYLCASRETPGTGELFFGEGSRLTVL.

The chain combines TRBV5-1 with TRBJ2-5; 7 bases map to TRBD2. Losses at the gene ends were 5 bases for V and 5 bases for J; bases not matched to a gene: 9. The CDR3 loop spans 14 amino acids. Germline loops: CDR1 SGHRS, CDR2 YFSETQ. The DNA for the CDR3 is TGCGCCAGCAGAGGCCGGGAGGCTTCGGAGACCCAGTACTTC. Protein: CASRGREASETQYF. The complete variable domain, with remaining parts taken from reference TRBV5-1 and TRBJ2-5, reads KAGVTQTPRYLIKTRGQQVTLSCSPISGHRSVSWYQQTPGQGLQFLFEYFSETQRNKGNFPGRFSGRQFSNSRSEMNVSTLELGDSALYLCASRGREASETQYFGPGTRLLVL.

The chain employs TRBV7-2 and TRBJ1-1; D gene ambiguous. V gave up 4 bases and J gave up 3 bases, with 9 bases separating them. CDR1 and CDR2 from the germline V gene are SGHTA and FQGNSA. The CDR3 covers 13 residues. CDR3 sequence: CASSSSFDTEAFF. CDR3 bases: TGTGCCAGCAGCTCGTCATTTGACACTGAAGCTTTCTTT. Together with reference TRBV7-2 and TRBJ1-1, the CDR3 gives the full variable domain: GAGVSQSPSNKVTEKGKDVELRCDPISGHTALYWYRQSLGQGLEFLIYFQGNSAPDKSGLPSDRFSAERTGGSVSTLTIQRTQQEDSAVYLCASSSSFDTEAFFGQGTRLTVV.

The rearrangement links TRBV5-4 to TRBJ2-1; 7 bases align to TRBD1. CDR1 SGHNT and CDR2 YYREEE come from the germline V gene (reference sequence). CDR3 length: 14 residues. J lost 7 bases, V lost 7 bases, and 11 bases had no gene match. The CDR3 loop reads CASGPGQSRNEQFF. In DNA form, the CDR3 reads TGTGCCAGCGGCCCGGGACAGTCTAGGAATGAGCAGTTCTTC.

This chain uses TRBV5-1 with TRBJ1-1; D gene ambiguous. V gave up 0 bases and J gave up 5 bases, with 8 bases separating them. Per germline, CDR1 SGHRS and CDR2 YFSETQ. This CDR3 contains 13 residues. This CDR3 is CASSLGRVTEAFF. CDR3 DNA: TGCGCCAGCAGCTTGGGGCGGGTGACTGAAGCTTTCTTT.

The chain combines TRBV28 with TRBJ1-5, with D unresolved. The germline V and J ends were trimmed by 6 bases and 3 bases, with 9 bases remaining between them. This CDR3 has 13 amino acids. In germline, CDR1 is MDHEN, CDR2 SYDVKM. CDR3 bases: TGTGCCAGCAGGCCAGGATTCAATCAGCCCCAGCATTTT. This sequence encodes CASRPGFNQPQHF.

The rearrangement uses TRBV18 and TRBJ2-2; 7 bases match TRBD1. This CDR3 is 15 amino acids long. Germline CDR1 is KGHSH and CDR2 is LQKENI. V gave up 4 bases and J gave up 2 bases; unmatched junction bases: 4. The CDR3 region is CASSHRDRNTGELFF. The DNA for the CDR3 is TGTGCCAGCTCACACCGGGACAGAAACACCGGGGAGCTGTTTTTT.

The chain is built from TRBV9 and TRBJ2-7, with TRBD2 matching over 12 bases. The length of the CDR3 is 18 residues. Germline V gene data show CDR1 as SGDLS and CDR2 as YYNGEE. V lost 3 bases and J lost 6; bases outside the gene matches: 16. CDR3 in DNA: TGTGCCAGCAGCGGGAGACAGGAATCGACTAGCGGGAGATCCGAGCAGTACTTC. This encodes CASSGRQESTSGRSEQYF.

Concerning this clone: This same CDR3 is encoded by further DNA sequences in the sample. The chain joins TRBV5-1 to TRBJ2-7, with D perhaps matching TRBD1 or TRBD2 (5 bases each). Germline lookup yields CDR1 SGHRS and CDR2 YFSETQ. CDR3 length equals 14 residues. V was trimmed by 2 bases and J by 2 bases, leaving 11 bases between them. The CDR3 sequence: CASSFSGTTYEQYF. The CDR3 DNA reads as TGCGCCAGCAGCTTCTCCGGGACCACCTACGAGCAGTACTTC. Full variable domain (rest looked up from reference TRBV5-1 and TRBJ2-7): KAGVTQTPRYLIKTRGQQVTLSCSPISGHRSVSWYQQTPGQGLQFLFEYFSETQRNKGNFPGRFSGRQFSNSRSEMNVSTLELGDSALYLCASSFSGTTYEQYFGPGTRLTVT.